This T cell receptor beta chain was retrieved from a study of blood T cell repertoires in COVID-19. The wider study: Acute and convalescent COVID-19 samples came from the United States, Italy and Spain.

The V and J ends lost 6 bases and 4 bases, in that order; junction bases with no gene match: 8. This CDR3 comprises 14 residues. Germline V gene sequence: CDR1 MNHEY, CDR2 SVGEGT. TCRdb keeps only in-frame clones here, not all; method: immunoSEQ multiplex PCR. The sample shows 250,000 to 350,000 clones, about 90% of them seen only once. Seattle patient enrollment occurred during active infection, with longitudinal follow-up thereafter. The receptor's source is a young woman with COVID-19, enrolled during active disease. The V gene is TRBV6-2 or TRBV6-3, the J gene TRBJ1-2; 7 bases agree with TRBD1. The sample was peripheral blood. The CDR3 DNA reads TGTGCCAGCAGCCGGGGCCAGGGGGTCTATGGCTACACCTTC. Protein: CASSRGQGVYGYTF.